This T cell receptor beta chain was recovered during a study of shared clonotypes between healthy human individuals. Remarks on this clone: No antigen is known for it.

V was clipped by 5 bases and J by 4 bases, with 17 bases between them. The CDR3 extends over 15 amino acids. Germline CDR1 is MNHEY and CDR2 is SMNVEV (reference sequence). Using immunoSEQ multiplex PCR, the repertoire was profiled, and TCRdb retains in-frame clones only, with some absent. Here the sample spans fewer than 1.4 million clones, about 80% being singletons. Study findings and constraints: The naive CD4 repertoires of a few donors were compared, and approximately 4.5% of clonotypes were shared.

The chain uses TRBV27 and TRBJ1-2, with D unresolved. The sample was memory CD4+ T cells from PBMCs. This sample's subset: CD45RA-negative fraction. The sequence came from a man in his late teens or twenties in good health. Some clones in this sample may be carry-over from other donors' samples. In DNA form, the CDR3 reads TGTGCCAGCAGTCCACCTCCCTCGATCGGCTATGGCTACACCTTC. Translating gives CASSPPPSIGYGYTF.